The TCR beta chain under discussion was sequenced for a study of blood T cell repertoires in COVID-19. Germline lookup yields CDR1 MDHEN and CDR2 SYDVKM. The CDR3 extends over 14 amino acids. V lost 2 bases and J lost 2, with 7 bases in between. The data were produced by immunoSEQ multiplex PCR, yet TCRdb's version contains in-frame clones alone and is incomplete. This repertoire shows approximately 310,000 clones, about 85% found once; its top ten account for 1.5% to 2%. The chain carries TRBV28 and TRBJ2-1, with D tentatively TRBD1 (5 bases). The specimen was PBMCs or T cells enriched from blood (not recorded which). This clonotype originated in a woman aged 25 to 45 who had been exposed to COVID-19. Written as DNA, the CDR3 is TGTGCCAGCAGTTTAAGGGGTACCTACAATGAGCAGTTCTTC. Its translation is CASSLRGTYNEQFF.